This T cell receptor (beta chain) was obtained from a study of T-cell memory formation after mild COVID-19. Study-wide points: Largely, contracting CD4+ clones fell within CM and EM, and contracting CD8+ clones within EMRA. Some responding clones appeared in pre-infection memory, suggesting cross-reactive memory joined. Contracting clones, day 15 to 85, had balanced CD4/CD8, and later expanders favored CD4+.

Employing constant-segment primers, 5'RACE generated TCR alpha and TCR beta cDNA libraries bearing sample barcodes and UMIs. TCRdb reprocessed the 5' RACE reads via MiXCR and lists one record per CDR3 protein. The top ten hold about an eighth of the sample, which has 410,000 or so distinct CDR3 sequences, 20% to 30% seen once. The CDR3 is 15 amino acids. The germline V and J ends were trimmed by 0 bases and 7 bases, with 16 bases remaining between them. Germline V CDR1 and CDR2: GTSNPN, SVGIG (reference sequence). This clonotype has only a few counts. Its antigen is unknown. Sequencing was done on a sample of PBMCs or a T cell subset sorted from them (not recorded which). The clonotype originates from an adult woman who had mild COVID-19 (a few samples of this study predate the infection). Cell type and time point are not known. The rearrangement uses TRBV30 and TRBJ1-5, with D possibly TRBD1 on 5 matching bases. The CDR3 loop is CAWSVQAGQGQPQHF. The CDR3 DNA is TGTGCCTGGAGTGTACAGGCCGGCCAGGGACAGCCCCAGCATTTT.